The sample holds a few counts of the clone carrying this TCR beta chain. Its matching antigen is unknown. V shed 6 bases and J shed 1 base, with 10 bases lying between them. The germline gives CDR1 MNHEY, CDR2 SVGAGI. This CDR3 is built from 15 residues. Study-level findings and limits: Tumor memory CD4+ T cell TCR gene usage was found to cluster with blood and lymph node memory CD4+ cells and with lymph node naive CD4+ cells.

After constant-region reverse-primer amplification, full-length variable regions underwent semi-nested PCR with Nested Universal Primer A. One entry per CDR3 protein, called by TCRdb with MiXCR from the 5' RACE reads. This sample has about 64,000 distinct CDR3 sequences, with 20% to 25% found just once. Memory CD4+ cells were defined as CD4+CD45RO+CD25-. The sequencing input was memory CD4+ T cells sorted from a lymph node. Subset here: memory CD4+ T cells, CD4+CD45RO+CD25-. The source of this sequence is a female donor with breast cancer. The rearrangement uses TRBV6-5 and TRBJ2-6, with D hard to call. The CDR3 loop reads CASRSFGSGANVLTF. CDR3 DNA: TGTGCCAGCAGAAGTTTTGGATCTGGGGCCAACGTCCTGACTTTC.